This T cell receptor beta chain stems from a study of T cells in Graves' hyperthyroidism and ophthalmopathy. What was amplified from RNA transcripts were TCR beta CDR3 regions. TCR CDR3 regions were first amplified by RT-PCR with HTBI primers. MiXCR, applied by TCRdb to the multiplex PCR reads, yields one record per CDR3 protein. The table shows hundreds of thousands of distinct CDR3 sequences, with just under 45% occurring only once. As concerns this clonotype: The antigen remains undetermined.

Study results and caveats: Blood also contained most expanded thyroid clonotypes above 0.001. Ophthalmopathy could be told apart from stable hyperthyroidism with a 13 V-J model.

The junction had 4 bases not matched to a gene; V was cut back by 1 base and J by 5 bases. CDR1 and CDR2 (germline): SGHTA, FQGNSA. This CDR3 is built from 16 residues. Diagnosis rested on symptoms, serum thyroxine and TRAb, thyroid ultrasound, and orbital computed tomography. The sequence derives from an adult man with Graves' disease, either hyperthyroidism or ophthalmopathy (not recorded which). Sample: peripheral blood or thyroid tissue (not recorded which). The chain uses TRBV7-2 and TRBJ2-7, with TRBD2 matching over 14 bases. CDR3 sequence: CASSLGAGLAGDEQYF. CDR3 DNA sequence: TGTGCCAGCAGCTTAGGGGCGGGACTAGCGGGGGACGAGCAGTACTTC.